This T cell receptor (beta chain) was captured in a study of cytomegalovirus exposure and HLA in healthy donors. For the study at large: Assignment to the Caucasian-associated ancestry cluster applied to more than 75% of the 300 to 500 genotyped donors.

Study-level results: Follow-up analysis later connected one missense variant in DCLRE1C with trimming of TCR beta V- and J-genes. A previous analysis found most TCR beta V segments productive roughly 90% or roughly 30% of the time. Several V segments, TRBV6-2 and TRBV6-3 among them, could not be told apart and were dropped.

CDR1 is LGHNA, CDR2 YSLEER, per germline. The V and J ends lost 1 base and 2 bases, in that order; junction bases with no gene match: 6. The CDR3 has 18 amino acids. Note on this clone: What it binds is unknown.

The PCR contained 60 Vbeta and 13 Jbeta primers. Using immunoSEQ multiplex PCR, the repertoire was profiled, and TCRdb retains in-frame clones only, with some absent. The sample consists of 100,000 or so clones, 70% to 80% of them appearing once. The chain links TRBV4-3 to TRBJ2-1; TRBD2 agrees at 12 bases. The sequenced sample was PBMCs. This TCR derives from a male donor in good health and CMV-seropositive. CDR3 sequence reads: CASSQVATSGRTYNEQFF. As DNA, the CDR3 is TGCGCCAGCAGCCAAGTGGCCACTAGCGGGAGGACCTACAATGAGCAGTTCTTC.